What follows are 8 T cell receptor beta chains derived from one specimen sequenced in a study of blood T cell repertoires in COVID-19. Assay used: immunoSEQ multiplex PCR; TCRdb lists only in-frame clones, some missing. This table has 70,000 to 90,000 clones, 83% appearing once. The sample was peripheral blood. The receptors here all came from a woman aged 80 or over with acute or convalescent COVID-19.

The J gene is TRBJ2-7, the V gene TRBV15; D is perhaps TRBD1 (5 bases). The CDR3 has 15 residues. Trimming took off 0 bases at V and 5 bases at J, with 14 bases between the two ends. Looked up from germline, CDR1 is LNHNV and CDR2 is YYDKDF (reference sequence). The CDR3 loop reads CATSRDQGYSNEQYF. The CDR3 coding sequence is TGTGCCACCAGCAGAGATCAGGGATATTCCAACGAGCAGTACTTC.

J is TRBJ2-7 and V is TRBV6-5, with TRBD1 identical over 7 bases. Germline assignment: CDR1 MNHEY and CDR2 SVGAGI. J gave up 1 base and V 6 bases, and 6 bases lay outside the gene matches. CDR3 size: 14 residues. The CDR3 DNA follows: TGTGCCAGCAGCCCGGACAGGCGGTCCTACGAGCAGTACTTC. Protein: CASSPDRRSYEQYF.

In DNA, the CDR3 is TGTGCCAGCAGTGGGGGGCTGAGTATTGAGCAGTTCTTC. Amino acids: CASSGGLSIEQFF. This chain uses TRBV2 with TRBJ2-1, with a possible D match to TRBD1 (6 bases). The CDR3 runs 13 residues. Trimming left V 4 bases short and J 9 bases short, with 13 bases between. Germline V gene data show CDR1 as SNHLY and CDR2 as FYNNEI.

In DNA form, the CDR3 reads TGTGCCAGCAGCCCACGGGAAGCTGCAACTAATGAAAAACTGTTTTTT. This gives the protein CASSPREAATNEKLFF. This chain joins TRBV21-1 and TRBJ1-4. TRBV21-1 is assigned pseudogene status. CDR3 length equals 16 residues.

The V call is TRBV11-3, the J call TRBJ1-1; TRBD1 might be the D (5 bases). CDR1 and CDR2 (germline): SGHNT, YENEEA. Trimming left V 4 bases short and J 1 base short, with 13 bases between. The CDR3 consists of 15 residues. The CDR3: CASSSAGKGNTEAFF. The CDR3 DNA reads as TGTGCCAGCAGCTCCGCAGGGAAGGGGAACACTGAAGCTTTCTTT.

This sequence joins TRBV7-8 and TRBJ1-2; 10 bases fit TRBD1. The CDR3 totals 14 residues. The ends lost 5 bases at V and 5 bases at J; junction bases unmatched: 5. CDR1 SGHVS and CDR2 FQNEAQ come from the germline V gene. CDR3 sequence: CASSRGQGEYGYTF. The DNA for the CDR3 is TGTGCCAGCAGCCGAGGACAGGGGGAATATGGCTACACCTTC.

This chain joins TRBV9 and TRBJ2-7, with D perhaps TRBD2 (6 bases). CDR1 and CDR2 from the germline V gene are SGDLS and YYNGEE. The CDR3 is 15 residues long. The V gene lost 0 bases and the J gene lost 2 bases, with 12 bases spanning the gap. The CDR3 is CASSVAGSDTYEQYF. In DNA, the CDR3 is TGTGCCAGCAGCGTAGCCGGGAGTGATACCTACGAGCAGTACTTC.

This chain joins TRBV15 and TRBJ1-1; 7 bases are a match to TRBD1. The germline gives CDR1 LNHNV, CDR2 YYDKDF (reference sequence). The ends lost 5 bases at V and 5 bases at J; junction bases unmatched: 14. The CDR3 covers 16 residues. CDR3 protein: CATSFRPETGRTEAFF. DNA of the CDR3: TGTGCCACCAGCTTCCGCCCCGAGACAGGGAGAACTGAAGCTTTCTTT.